This is a list of T cell receptor beta chains from one sample in a study of identical twins. Via MiXCR, TCRdb re-called the 5' RACE reads, giving one row per CDR3 protein. The repertoire holds roughly 1.6 million distinct CDR3 sequences, with around a third as singletons. Sample: cord blood. The receptors originated from a newborn girl in good health. Each CDR3 is given with its conserved first and last residue. A D gene is named only where the DNA matches it firmly. Clone size is not always given. Where it is, it says once, few, many or a class for expanded clones.

clone_size j_call v_call d_call cdr3_nt cdr3_aa
few TRBJ2-1 TRBV2 TRBD2 TGTGCCAGCAGTGAACCCACACTAGCGAGGGAGACCCAGTTCTTC CASSEPTLARETQFF
- TRBJ1-2 TRBV5-6 TRBD1 TGTGCCAGTGGACAGGGTGACTATGGCTACACCTTC CASGQGDYGYTF
few TRBJ2-7 TRBV29-1 - TGCAGCGTTGAAGGTGGCCAGGTGAGCCCCTACGAGCAGTACTTC CSVEGGQVSPYEQYF
few TRBJ2-7 TRBV20-1 TRBD1 TGCAGTGCGGGACAGATTAAATACGAGCAGTACTTC CSAGQIKYEQYF
few TRBJ2-3 TRBV2 - TGTGCCAGCAAGGCGGGCACAGATACGCAGTATTTT CASKAGTDTQYF
few TRBJ2-5 TRBV5-1 - TGCGCCAGCAGCAGAAAGGAAGAGACCCAGTACTTC CASSRKEETQYF
- TRBJ2-2 TRBV21-1 - TGTGCCAGCAGCCCAGTCCCTCCCAACCTGAACACCGGGGAGCTGTTTTTT CASSPVPPNLNTGELFF
- TRBJ1-6 TRBV28 TRBD1 TGTGCCAGCAGCCCCCCGCCGCGACAGGGCTTTAGAGCCCTCCACTTT CASSPPPRQGFRALHF
- TRBJ1-3 TRBV6-1 - TGTGCCTGCAGTGACTGGCAGGGAGGAAACACCATATATTTT CACSDWQGGNTIYF
once TRBJ2-2 TRBV28 TRBD1 TGTGCCAGCAGTTTGCCTTTACAGGGGGCCGGGGAGCTGTTTTTT CASSLPLQGAGELFF
- TRBJ1-1 TRBV10-3 TRBD1 TGTGCCATCGGGACAGGGATCGGCACTGAAGCTTTCTTT CAIGTGIGTEAFF
few TRBJ2-1 TRBV20-1 - TGCAGCGCCGGGCCCCACCTCTACAATGAGCAGTTCTTC CSAGPHLYNEQFF
- TRBJ2-1 TRBV4-1 - TGCGCCAGCAGCCAAGAACAGCTATATGAGCAGTTCTTC CASSQEQLYEQFF
few TRBJ2-3 TRBV12-3/TRBV12-4 TRBD2 TGTGCCAGCAGTTCCTCCCCTCGACTAGCGGGTAGCACAGATACGCAGTATTTT CASSSSPRLAGSTDTQYF
few TRBJ2-5 TRBV4-1 - TGCGCCAGCAGCCAAGTCATCTTGGACTATAAGCAGTACTTC CASSQVILDYKQYF
few TRBJ2-3 TRBV11-2 TRBD1 TGTGCCAGCAGCCCCCGGGACAGGGCTTCAGATACGCAGTATTTT CASSPRDRASDTQYF
- TRBJ1-1 TRBV7-9 - TGTGCCAGCAGCTTTTACCTAGGTGAAGTCACTGAAGCTTTCTTT CASSFYLGEVTEAFF
- TRBJ2-7 TRBV7-2 TRBD2 TGTGCCAGCAGCTTAGTAGCGGGGGGTCTCTCCTACAATGAGCAGTACTTC CASSLVAGGLSYNEQYF
- TRBJ1-2 TRBV3-1 - TGTGCCAGCAGCCAAGGCGACAGCGTCACCACCTTC CASSQGDSVTTF
few TRBJ2-4 TRBV4-2 - TGTGCCAGCAGCCAAGATGGGGGCTTTTCGGCCAAAAACATTCAGTACTTC CASSQDGGFSAKNIQYF
- TRBJ2-4 TRBV3-1 - TGTGCCAGCAGCTCAAAGGACAGCCAAGCCAAAAACATTCAGTACTTC CASSSKDSQAKNIQYF
few TRBJ2-3 TRBV27 - TGTGCCAGCAACTCCCTTGGCAGGGTGGCAGATACTCAGTATTTT CASNSLGRVADTQYF
few TRBJ2-2 TRBV21-1 - TGTGCCAGCAGGGGACAGGGTACCACCGGGGAGCTGTTTTTT CASRGQGTTGELFF
many TRBJ2-3 TRBV29-1 - TGCAGCGTTGAAGATCCGGTAGATACGCAGTATTTT CSVEDPVDTQYF
many TRBJ2-5 TRBV29-1 - TGCAGCGTTGAGGACGGTCGGCAGTACTTC CSVEDGRQYF
- TRBJ2-5 TRBV3-1 - TGTGCCAGCAGCCCAGGACCTTTGGGACATTACCAAGAGACCCAGTACTTC CASSPGPLGHYQETQYF
- TRBJ1-5 TRBV7-8 - TGTGCCAGCAGCTTACGGGAGAGCAATCAGCCCCAGCATTTT CASSLRESNQPQHF
- TRBJ1-1 TRBV5-1 - TGCGCCAGCAGCTTTAGCGAAGGGGGGAGGGACACTGAAGCTTTCTTT CASSFSEGGRDTEAFF
many TRBJ2-7 TRBV12-3/TRBV12-4 - TGTGCCAGCAGTTTGAGTGGCGGCGACGAGCAGTACTTC CASSLSGGDEQYF
- TRBJ2-2 TRBV3-1 - TGTGCCAGCAGCTCCGGGACTTTGACCGGGGAGCTGTTTTTT CASSSGTLTGELFF
few TRBJ2-7 TRBV28 - TGTGCCAGCAGTTTAATTCGGCCCATCACTAACCACAATGAGCAGTACTTC CASSLIRPITNHNEQYF
- TRBJ2-7 TRBV11-1 TRBD2 TGTGCCAGCAGCGTAGAAGGACTAGCGGGATTATATGAGCAGTACTTC CASSVEGLAGLYEQYF
few TRBJ2-1 TRBV2 - TGTGCCAGCAGTGAAGTGTTAGCTCTCAATGAGCAGTTCTTC CASSEVLALNEQFF
- TRBJ1-1 TRBV13 - TGTGCCAGCAGCTCTTACCCCTCTCGAGGTGGGTGGATGAACACTGAAGCTTTCTTT CASSSYPSRGGWMNTEAFF
- TRBJ2-7 TRBV5-8 TRBD1 TGTGCCAGCAGCCCGACAGGGTATGTATCCTACGAGCAGTACTTC CASSPTGYVSYEQYF
few TRBJ1-4 TRBV27 - TGTGCCAGCAGTTCCCCCGTGCGTGGGGAAAAACTGTTTTTT CASSSPVRGEKLFF